A single sample gave rise to the 3 T cell receptor beta chains below, sequenced in a study of regulatory T cells in long-lasting Graves disease. Both iRepertoire HTBI primers and Arm-PCR of CDR3 regions were used to build the TCR beta libraries. TCRdb re-called the multiplex PCR reads through MiXCR, storing one row per CDR3 protein. The sample shows around 320,000 distinct CDR3 sequences, approximately 15% of them seen only once. Time point given: newly diagnosed GD, antithyroid drugs for less than 3 months. Following extraction of RNA from PBMCs, that RNA was used to make the TCR library. This sample also belongs to another study, concerning T cells in Graves' hyperthyroidism and ophthalmopathy.

Sequences were derived from peripheral blood mononuclear cells (PBMCs), sampled at new diagnosis, from a patient treated with antithyroid drugs. The receptor set was obtained from a middle-aged man with Graves disease.

This clonotype was picked up many times. The chain uses TRBV30 and TRBJ1-5; 8 nucleotides match TRBD1. V was clipped by 2 bases and J by 5 bases; unmatched bases: 2. Germline V gives CDR1 GTSNPN, CDR2 SVGIG (reference sequence). The CDR3 totals 13 residues. DNA for the CDR3: TGTGCCTGGAGTTCACAGGGGGATCAGCCCCAGCATTTT. This encodes CAWSSQGDQPQHF. The full variable domain, rest sourced from reference TRBV30 and TRBJ1-5, is SQTIHQWPATLVQPVGSPLSLECTVEGTSNPNLYWYRQAAGRGLQLLFYSVGIGQISSEVPQNLSASRPQDRQFILSSKKLLLSDSGFYLCAWSSQGDQPQHFGDGTRLSIL.

This clonotype was seen a handful of times. The gene calls are TRBV15 and TRBJ2-1; no reliable D call. Per germline, CDR1 LNHNV and CDR2 YYDKDF (reference sequence). CDR3 size: 15 residues. The V end was cut by 6 bases, the J end by 1 base, with 13 bases between. CDR3 in DNA: TGTGCCACCAGATCCTTACTGCGGTCCTACAATGAGCAGTTCTTC. Translating it yields CATRSLLRSYNEQFF.

J is TRBJ2-1 and V is TRBV25-1, with no clear D. The V end lost 5 bases, the J end lost 0 bases, and 14 bases lay between the germline ends. CDR3 length equals 16 residues. Germline assignment: CDR1 MGHDK and CDR2 SYGVNS. The CDR3: CASSKAQASSYNEQFF. As DNA, the CDR3 is TGTGCCAGCAGTAAGGCTCAGGCAAGCTCCTACAATGAGCAGTTCTTC.